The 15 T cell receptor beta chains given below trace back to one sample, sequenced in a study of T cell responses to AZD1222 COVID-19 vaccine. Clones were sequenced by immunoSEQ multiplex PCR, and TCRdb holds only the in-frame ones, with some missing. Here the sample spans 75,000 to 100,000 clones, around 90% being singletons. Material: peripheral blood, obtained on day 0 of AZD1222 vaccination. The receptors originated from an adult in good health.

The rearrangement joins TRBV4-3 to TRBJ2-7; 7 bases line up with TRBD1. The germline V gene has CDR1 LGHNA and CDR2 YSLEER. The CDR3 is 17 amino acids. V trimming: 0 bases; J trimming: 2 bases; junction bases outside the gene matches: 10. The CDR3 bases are TGCGCCAGCAGCCAAGAGTCGAGACAGGGATCCCCCTACGAGCAGTACTTC. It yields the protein CASSQESRQGSPYEQYF.

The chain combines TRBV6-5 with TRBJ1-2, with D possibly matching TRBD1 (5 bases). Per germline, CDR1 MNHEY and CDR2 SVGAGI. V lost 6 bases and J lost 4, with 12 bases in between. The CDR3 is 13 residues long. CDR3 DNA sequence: TGTGCCAGCAGCAACGAGGGGTTCTATGGCTACACCTTC. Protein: CASSNEGFYGYTF.

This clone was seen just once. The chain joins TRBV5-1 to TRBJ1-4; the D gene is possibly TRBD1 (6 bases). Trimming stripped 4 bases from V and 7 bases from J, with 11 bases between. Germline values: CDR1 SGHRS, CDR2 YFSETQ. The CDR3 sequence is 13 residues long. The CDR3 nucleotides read TGCGCCAGCAGCGGGCAGGGGTCTGAAAAACTGTTTTTT. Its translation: CASSGQGSEKLFF.

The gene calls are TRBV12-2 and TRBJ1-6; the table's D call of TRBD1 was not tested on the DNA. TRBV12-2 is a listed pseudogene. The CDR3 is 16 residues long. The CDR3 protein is CASRLRQAFMNSPLHF. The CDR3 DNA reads TGTGCAAGTCGCTTAAGACAGGCCTTTATGAATTCACCCCTCCACTTT.

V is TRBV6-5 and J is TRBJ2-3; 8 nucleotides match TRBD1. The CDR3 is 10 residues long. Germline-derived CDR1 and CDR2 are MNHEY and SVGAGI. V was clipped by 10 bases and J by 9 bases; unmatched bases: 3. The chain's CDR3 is CANRGSTQYF. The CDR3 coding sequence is TGTGCCAACAGGGGGTCCACGCAGTATTTT.

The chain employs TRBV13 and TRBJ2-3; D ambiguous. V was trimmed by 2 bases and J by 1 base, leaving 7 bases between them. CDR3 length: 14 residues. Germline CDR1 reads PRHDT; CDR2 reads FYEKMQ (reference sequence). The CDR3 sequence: CASSLNGGTDTQYF. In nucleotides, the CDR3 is TGTGCCAGCAGCTTAAACGGTGGCACAGATACGCAGTATTTT.

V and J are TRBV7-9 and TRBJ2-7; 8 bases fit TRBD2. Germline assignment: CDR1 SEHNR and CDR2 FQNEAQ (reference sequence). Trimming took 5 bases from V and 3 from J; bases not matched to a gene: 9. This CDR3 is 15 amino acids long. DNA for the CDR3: TGTGCCAGCAGCCCACGGACTAGCCCTGACTACGAGCAGTACTTC. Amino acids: CASSPRTSPDYEQYF.

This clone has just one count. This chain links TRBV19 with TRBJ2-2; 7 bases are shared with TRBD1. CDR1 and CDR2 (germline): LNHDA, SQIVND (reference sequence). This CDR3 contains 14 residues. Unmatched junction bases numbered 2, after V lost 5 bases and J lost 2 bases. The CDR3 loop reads CASSYRGNTGELFF. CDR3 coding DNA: TGTGCCAGTAGTTACAGGGGAAACACCGGGGAGCTGTTTTTT.

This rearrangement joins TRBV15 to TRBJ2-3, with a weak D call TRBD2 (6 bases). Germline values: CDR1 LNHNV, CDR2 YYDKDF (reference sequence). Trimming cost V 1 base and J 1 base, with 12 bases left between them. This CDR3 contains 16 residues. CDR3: CATSRGPTGGTDTQYF. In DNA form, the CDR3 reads TGTGCCACCAGCAGAGGCCCCACGGGGGGCACAGATACGCAGTATTTT.

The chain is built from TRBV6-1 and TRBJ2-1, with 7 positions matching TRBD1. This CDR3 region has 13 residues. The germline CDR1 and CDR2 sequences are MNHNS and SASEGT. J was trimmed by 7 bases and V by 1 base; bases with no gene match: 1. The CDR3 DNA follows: TGTGCCAGCAGTGAAGACAGGGGAAATGAGCAGTTCTTC. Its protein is CASSEDRGNEQFF.

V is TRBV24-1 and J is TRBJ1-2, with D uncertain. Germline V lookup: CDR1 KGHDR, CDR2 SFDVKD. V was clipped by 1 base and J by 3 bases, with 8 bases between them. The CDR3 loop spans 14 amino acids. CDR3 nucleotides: TGTGCCACCAGTGATTTAGGCAGAGACTATGGCTACACCTTC. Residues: CATSDLGRDYGYTF.

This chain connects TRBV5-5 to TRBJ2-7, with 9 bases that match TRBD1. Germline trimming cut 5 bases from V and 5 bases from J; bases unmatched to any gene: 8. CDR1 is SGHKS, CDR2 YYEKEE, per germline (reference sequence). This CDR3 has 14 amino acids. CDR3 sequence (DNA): TGTGCCAGCAGTAACGACAGGGGGGCCCACGAGCAGTACTTC. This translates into CASSNDRGAHEQYF.

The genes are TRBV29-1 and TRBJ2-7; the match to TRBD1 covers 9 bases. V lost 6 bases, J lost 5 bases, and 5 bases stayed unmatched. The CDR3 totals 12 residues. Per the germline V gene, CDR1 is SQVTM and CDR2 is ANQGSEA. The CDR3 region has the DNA TGCAGCGTGGGACAGGGTTTCGACGAGCAGTACTTC. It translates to CSVGQGFDEQYF.

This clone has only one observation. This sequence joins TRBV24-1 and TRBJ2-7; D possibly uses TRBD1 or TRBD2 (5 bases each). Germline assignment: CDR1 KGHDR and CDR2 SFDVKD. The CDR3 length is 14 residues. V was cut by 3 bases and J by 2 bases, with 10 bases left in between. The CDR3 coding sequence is TGTGCCACCAGTGATCCCATGGGACCCTACGAGCAGTACTTC. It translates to CATSDPMGPYEQYF.

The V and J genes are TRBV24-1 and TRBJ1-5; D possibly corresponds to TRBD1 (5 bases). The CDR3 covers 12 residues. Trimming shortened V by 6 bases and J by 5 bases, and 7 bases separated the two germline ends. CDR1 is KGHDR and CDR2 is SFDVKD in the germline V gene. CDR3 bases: TGTGCCACCAGTTGGGGGGATCAGCCCCAGCATTTT. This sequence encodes CATSWGDQPQHF.